The sequence of this TCR beta chain was determined in a study of T cell responses to AZD1222 COVID-19 vaccine. The table lists this clone with a count of one. Method: immunoSEQ multiplex PCR; TCRdb's copy keeps in-frame clones and lacks some. The sample shows some 160,000 clones, 88% of them seen only once. Per the germline V gene, CDR1 is SGDLS and CDR2 is YYNGEE. The CDR3 covers 15 residues. Trimming took off 0 bases at V and 4 bases at J, with 11 bases between the two ends. The rearrangement uses TRBV9 and TRBJ1-3; possible D gene TRBD1, 6 bases. This receptor was obtained from an adult in good health. The sequencing used peripheral blood, collected on day 0 of AZD1222 vaccination. Written as DNA, the CDR3 is TGTGCCAGCAGCGTAGCACAGGGATTCGGAAACACCATATATTTT. It translates to CASSVAQGFGNTIYF.